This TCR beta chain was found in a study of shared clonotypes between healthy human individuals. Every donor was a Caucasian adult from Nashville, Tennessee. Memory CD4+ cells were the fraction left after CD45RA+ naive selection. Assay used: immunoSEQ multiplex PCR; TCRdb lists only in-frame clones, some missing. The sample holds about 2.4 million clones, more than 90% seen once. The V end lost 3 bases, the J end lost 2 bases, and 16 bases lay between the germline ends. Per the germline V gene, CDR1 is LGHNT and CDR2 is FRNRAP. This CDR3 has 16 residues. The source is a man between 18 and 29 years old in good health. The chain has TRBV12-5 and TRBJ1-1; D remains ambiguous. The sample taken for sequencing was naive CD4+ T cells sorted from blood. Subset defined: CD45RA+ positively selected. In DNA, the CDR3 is TGTGCTAGTGGTTTACAGCGACCTCCACTAAACACTGAAGCTTTCTTT. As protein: CASGLQRPPLNTEAFF.